What follows is one T cell receptor beta chain and its context. Its antigen is unidentified. cDNA for TCRalpha and TCRbeta was amplified by nested PCRs of around 15 then nine to ten cycles. TCRdb re-called the 5' RACE reads and shows each CDR3 protein once, DNA omitted. This table holds approximately 400,000 distinct CDR3 sequences. The CDR3 totals 15 residues. Germline V gene lookup returns CDR1 SGHRS and CDR2 YFSETQ. The data derive from a study of monozygotic twins with inflammatory bowel disease. Study findings and constraints: IBD patients displayed reduced TCRbeta diversity (inverse Simpson) when set against healthy co-twins.

The chain is built from TRBV5-1 and TRBJ2-2. The clonotype was recovered from a human donor with ulcerative colitis or Crohn's disease, or a healthy co-twin of an affected twin (not recorded which). Sequenced material: blood. CDR3 sequence: CASSLASNSAGELFF.